This T cell receptor beta chain was identified during a study of human T cells and chemical hapten exposure. Time point in this sample: patch test 3, about 24 weeks after DPC sensitization. The treatment: therapeutic diphenylcyclopropenone sensitization with weekly scalp DPC. The CDR3 runs to 16 residues. The V end was cut by 6 bases, the J end by 0 bases, with 17 bases between. Germline loops: CDR1 MDHEN, CDR2 SYDVKM. TCRdb fed the RACE reads into MiXCR, producing one record per CDR3 protein. The table includes roughly 50,000 distinct CDR3 sequences, 9.9% detected once. The receptor's source is a woman aged 40 to 50 with alopecia areata. Some clones in this sample may be carry-over from other donors' samples. The chain carries TRBV28 and TRBJ1-2; D is perhaps TRBD1 (5 bases). The sample was whole blood, taken in connection with sensitization to the hapten diphenylcyclopropenone (DPC). The CDR3 DNA reads as TGTGCCAGCAGCCTAGGGACGGAGCGTTCTAACTATGGCTACACCTTC. Translation: CASSLGTERSNYGYTF.